This T cell receptor beta chain originates from a study of HIV-infected patients and healthy controls. General study points: MAIT alpha-chain CDR3s were frequent in healthy controls, depleted in HIV+.

No cell fractionation was done, so the repertoire covers all unsorted peripheral blood T cells. cDNA was made from 500 ng RNA using alpha and beta constant primers. Using multiplexing indices, alpha and beta chain libraries were generated apart by chain-specific third strand synthesis. A single primer pair per chain amplified all rearrangements, with per-molecule barcodes. From the 5' RACE reads, TCRdb called clonotypes with MiXCR, one entry per CDR3 protein. The repertoire includes roughly 25,000 distinct CDR3 sequences, roughly 7.9% of them detected once, and 3% to 4.5% sits in the top ten. This clonotype was detected many times. What it binds is unknown. Germline V gene data show CDR1 as SGHTA and CDR2 as FQGNSA. Trimming stripped 1 base from V and 7 bases from J, with 11 bases between. The length of the CDR3 is 14 residues.

The receptor was isolated from an adult in good health. Material: blood. The chain has TRBV7-2 and TRBJ1-5, with no clear D. The chain's CDR3 is CASSLEKVYQPQHF. The DNA of the CDR3 is TGTGCCAGCAGCTTAGAAAAGGTTTACCAGCCCCAGCATTTT. Combining the CDR3 with reference TRBV7-2 and TRBJ1-5 gives the whole variable domain GAGVSQSPSNKVTEKGKDVELRCDPISGHTALYWYRQSLGQGLEFLIYFQGNSAPDKSGLPSDRFSAERTGGSVSTLTIQRTQQEDSAVYLCASSLEKVYQPQHFGDGTRLSIL.